These T cell receptor beta chains were read from a single sample in a study of cytomegalovirus exposure and HLA in healthy donors. Sequencing used immunoSEQ multiplex PCR; TCRdb keeps in-frame clones, though not all of them. The table includes 95,000 to 100,000 clones, approximately 82% detected once. Sequencing input: PBMCs. Receptor source: a female donor in good health and CMV-seropositive. CDR3s include the opening cysteine and the closing phenylalanine or tryptophan. The D gene is left open where the match is weak. Only part of the rows carry a size: once, few, many, or a class if the clone is expanded.

J gene: TRBJ1-2; CDR3 length: 14; clone size: .; D gene: TRBD1; V gene: TRBV4-1; CDR3 protein: CASSSTGGDYGYTF; CDR3 DNA: TGCGCCAGCAGCTCGACAGGGGGCGACTATGGCTACACCTTC
J gene: TRBJ1-2; CDR3 length: 14; clone size: .; D gene: TRBD1; V gene: TRBV2; CDR3 protein: CASSEAGQLGGYTF; CDR3 DNA: TGTGCCAGCAGTGAAGCGGGACAGCTAGGTGGCTACACCTTC
J gene: TRBJ1-1; CDR3 length: 17; clone size: .; D gene: TRBD1; V gene: TRBV5-1; CDR3 protein: CASSLKRAGGWVTEAFF; CDR3 DNA: TGCGCCAGCAGCTTGAAGCGGGCAGGGGGATGGGTCACTGAAGCTTTCTTT
J gene: TRBJ2-7; CDR3 length: 14; clone size: .; D gene: .; V gene: TRBV2; CDR3 protein: CASSVLDRAYEQYF; CDR3 DNA: TGTGCCAGCAGTGTATTGGACAGAGCCTACGAGCAGTACTTC
J gene: TRBJ1-1; CDR3 length: 13; clone size: .; D gene: .; V gene: TRBV14; CDR3 protein: CASSVGRNTEAFF; CDR3 DNA: TGTGCCAGCAGCGTGGGGAGGAACACTGAAGCTTTCTTT
J gene: TRBJ2-1; CDR3 length: 16; clone size: .; D gene: .; V gene: TRBV5-1; CDR3 protein: CASSLGGGGPTNEQFF; CDR3 DNA: TGCGCCAGCAGCTTGGGCGGAGGGGGCCCGACCAATGAGCAGTTCTTC
J gene: TRBJ2-3; CDR3 length: 16; clone size: few; D gene: TRBD2; V gene: TRBV11-2; CDR3 protein: CASSPASGGATDTQYF; CDR3 DNA: TGTGCCAGCAGCCCAGCGAGCGGGGGGGCCACAGATACGCAGTATTTT
J gene: TRBJ2-4; CDR3 length: 15; clone size: .; D gene: TRBD2; V gene: TRBV2; CDR3 protein: CASSPTWTRKNIQYF; CDR3 DNA: TGTGCCAGCAGTCCTACATGGACTAGAAAAAACATTCAGTACTTC
J gene: TRBJ1-1; CDR3 length: 14; clone size: .; D gene: TRBD1; V gene: TRBV29-1; CDR3 protein: CSVNRGPGGTEAFF; CDR3 DNA: TGCAGCGTTAACAGGGGTCCGGGAGGGACTGAAGCTTTCTTT
J gene: TRBJ1-4; CDR3 length: 17; clone size: .; D gene: TRBD1; V gene: TRBV5-1; CDR3 protein: CASSLAPGGATNEKLFF; CDR3 DNA: TGCGCCAGCAGCTTGGCCCCAGGGGGAGCAACTAATGAAAAACTGTTTTTT
J gene: TRBJ2-3; CDR3 length: 13; clone size: .; D gene: .; V gene: TRBV5-1; CDR3 protein: CASSRRAADTQYF; CDR3 DNA: TGCGCCAGCAGTCGCAGGGCTGCAGATACGCAGTATTTT
J gene: TRBJ2-7; CDR3 length: 14; clone size: .; D gene: .; V gene: TRBV7-8; CDR3 protein: CASSLGVFPYEQYF; CDR3 DNA: TGTGCCAGCAGCCTCGGGGTATTTCCCTACGAGCAGTACTTC
J gene: TRBJ1-1; CDR3 length: 13; clone size: .; D gene: TRBD1; V gene: TRBV10-3; CDR3 protein: CAISLRGRAEAFF; CDR3 DNA: TGTGCCATCAGCCTCAGGGGGCGCGCTGAAGCTTTCTTT
J gene: TRBJ2-3; CDR3 length: 16; clone size: .; D gene: TRBD2; V gene: TRBV7-8; CDR3 protein: CASSFIAGGQRDTQYF; CDR3 DNA: TGTGCCAGCAGCTTCATCGCGGGGGGCCAACGAGATACGCAGTATTTT
J gene: TRBJ2-2; CDR3 length: 15; clone size: .; D gene: .; V gene: TRBV15; CDR3 protein: CATSARQQGTGELFF; CDR3 DNA: TGTGCCACCAGCGCGCGACAGCAGGGGACCGGGGAGCTGTTTTTT
J gene: TRBJ1-3; CDR3 length: 14; clone size: .; D gene: .; V gene: TRBV5-1; CDR3 protein: CASSLVGVGNTIYF; CDR3 DNA: TGCGCCAGCAGCTTGGTAGGGGTCGGAAACACCATATATTTT
J gene: TRBJ1-3; CDR3 length: 12; clone size: .; D gene: TRBD1; V gene: TRBV30; CDR3 protein: CAWSEGGPTIYF; CDR3 DNA: TGTGCCTGGAGTGAAGGGGGCCCCACCATATATTTT
J gene: TRBJ1-1; CDR3 length: 12; clone size: .; D gene: .; V gene: TRBV5-1; CDR3 protein: CASSPAGIEAFF; CDR3 DNA: TGCGCCAGCAGCCCAGCGGGCATTGAAGCTTTCTTT
J gene: TRBJ1-1; CDR3 length: 15; clone size: .; D gene: .; V gene: TRBV2; CDR3 protein: CASSEVQTLNTEAFF; CDR3 DNA: TGTGCCAGCAGTGAGGTACAAACCTTGAACACTGAAGCTTTCTTT
J gene: TRBJ1-4; CDR3 length: 12; clone size: .; D gene: .; V gene: TRBV7-9; CDR3 protein: CASSLDSFVLFF; CDR3 DNA: TGTGCCAGCAGCCTAGACAGTTTCGTTCTGTTTTTT
J gene: TRBJ2-7; CDR3 length: 18; clone size: .; D gene: TRBD2; V gene: TRBV4-1; CDR3 protein: CASSQVTSGGPSSYEQYF; CDR3 DNA: TGCGCCAGCAGCCAAGTTACTAGCGGGGGCCCTAGCTCCTACGAGCAGTACTTC
J gene: TRBJ1-1; CDR3 length: 14; clone size: .; D gene: .; V gene: TRBV19; CDR3 protein: CASSMRRVGTEAFF; CDR3 DNA: TGTGCCAGTAGTATGAGGAGGGTTGGAACTGAAGCTTTCTTT
J gene: TRBJ1-2; CDR3 length: 14; clone size: .; D gene: .; V gene: TRBV2; CDR3 protein: CASSELQVHYGYTF; CDR3 DNA: TGTGCCAGCAGTGAATTGCAGGTCCACTATGGCTACACCTTC
J gene: TRBJ2-1; CDR3 length: 14; clone size: .; D gene: TRBD2; V gene: TRBV27; CDR3 protein: CASRSSGGPNEQFF; CDR3 DNA: TGTGCCAGCAGGTCTAGCGGGGGTCCCAATGAGCAGTTCTTC
J gene: TRBJ2-5; CDR3 length: 16; clone size: .; D gene: TRBD2; V gene: TRBV9; CDR3 protein: CASSVGLAGASETQYF; CDR3 DNA: TGTGCCAGCAGCGTAGGTCTAGCGGGAGCAAGTGAGACCCAGTACTTC
J gene: TRBJ1-2; CDR3 length: 15; clone size: .; D gene: TRBD1; V gene: TRBV5-1; CDR3 protein: CASSLDGQGGYGYTF; CDR3 DNA: TGCGCCAGCAGCTTGGACGGACAGGGAGGATATGGCTACACCTTC
J gene: TRBJ2-4; CDR3 length: 15; clone size: .; D gene: TRBD1; V gene: TRBV30; CDR3 protein: CAWTPGQGKENIQYF; CDR3 DNA: TGTGCCTGGACCCCGGGACAGGGAAAGGAAAACATTCAGTACTTC
J gene: TRBJ1-5; CDR3 length: 16; clone size: .; D gene: TRBD1; V gene: TRBV6-6; CDR3 protein: CASSPSRTGWHQPQHF; CDR3 DNA: TGTGCCAGCAGTCCCTCCCGGACAGGGTGGCATCAGCCCCAGCATTTT
J gene: TRBJ1-2; CDR3 length: 13; clone size: .; D gene: .; V gene: TRBV27; CDR3 protein: CASSLNGEHGYTF; CDR3 DNA: TGTGCCAGCAGTTTAAACGGGGAGCATGGCTACACCTTC
J gene: TRBJ1-6; CDR3 length: 14; clone size: .; D gene: .; V gene: TRBV19; CDR3 protein: CASSKRSYNSPLHF; CDR3 DNA: TGTGCCAGTAGCAAGCGCTCCTATAATTCACCCCTCCACTTT
J gene: TRBJ2-5; CDR3 length: 17; clone size: .; D gene: TRBD2; V gene: TRBV12-5; CDR3 protein: CASGRTSGGMGQETQYF; CDR3 DNA: TGTGCTAGTGGTAGGACTAGCGGGGGGATGGGCCAAGAGACCCAGTACTTC
J gene: TRBJ1-2; CDR3 length: 15; clone size: .; D gene: .; V gene: TRBV28; CDR3 protein: CASSPGTPRPYGYTF; CDR3 DNA: TGTGCCAGCAGTCCCGGGACACCAAGGCCGTATGGCTACACCTTC
J gene: TRBJ2-1; CDR3 length: 16; clone size: .; D gene: TRBD2; V gene: TRBV11-2; CDR3 protein: CASSSSGGPPYNEQFF; CDR3 DNA: TGTGCCAGCAGCTCCTCGGGGGGACCCCCCTACAATGAGCAGTTCTTC
J gene: TRBJ1-2; CDR3 length: 13; clone size: .; D gene: TRBD1; V gene: TRBV19; CDR3 protein: CASSIGDRGGYTF; CDR3 DNA: TGTGCCAGTAGTATCGGGGACAGGGGAGGCTACACCTTC
J gene: TRBJ2-7; CDR3 length: 15; clone size: .; D gene: TRBD2; V gene: TRBV7-3; CDR3 protein: CASSQTSGGSYEQYF; CDR3 DNA: TGTGCCAGCAGCCAGACTAGCGGGGGTTCCTACGAGCAGTACTTC
J gene: TRBJ2-7; CDR3 length: 12; clone size: .; D gene: .; V gene: TRBV29-1; CDR3 protein: CSVAGLPSEQYF; CDR3 DNA: TGCAGCGTGGCGGGGCTCCCGAGCGAGCAGTACTTC
J gene: TRBJ2-5; CDR3 length: 16; clone size: .; D gene: .; V gene: TRBV5-1; CDR3 protein: CASSLGRREYQETQYF; CDR3 DNA: TGCGCCAGCAGCTTGGGACGGAGGGAGTACCAAGAGACCCAGTACTTC
J gene: TRBJ1-3; CDR3 length: 14; clone size: .; D gene: .; V gene: TRBV10-2; CDR3 protein: CASSVGQVGNTIYF; CDR3 DNA: TGCGCCAGCAGTGTGGGCCAGGTTGGAAACACCATATATTTT
J gene: TRBJ2-2; CDR3 length: 15; clone size: .; D gene: .; V gene: TRBV7-9; CDR3 protein: CASSLGQTNSGELFF; CDR3 DNA: TGTGCCAGCAGCTTAGGACAGACGAACTCCGGGGAGCTGTTTTTT
J gene: TRBJ2-1; CDR3 length: 15; clone size: .; D gene: TRBD2; V gene: TRBV6-5; CDR3 protein: CPSRPLAETYNEQFF; CDR3 DNA: TGTCCCAGCAGGCCCCTAGCGGAGACCTACAATGAGCAGTTCTTC
J gene: TRBJ1-3; CDR3 length: 14; clone size: .; D gene: .; V gene: TRBV15; CDR3 protein: CATSGEASGNTIYF; CDR3 DNA: TGTGCCACCAGCGGAGAAGCCTCTGGAAACACCATATATTTT
J gene: TRBJ1-2; CDR3 length: 13; clone size: .; D gene: .; V gene: TRBV27; CDR3 protein: CASSLIGRGGYTF; CDR3 DNA: TGTGCCAGCAGTTTAATAGGCCGCGGAGGCTACACCTTC
J gene: TRBJ2-1; CDR3 length: 12; clone size: .; D gene: .; V gene: TRBV18; CDR3 protein: CASSPEGYEQFF; CDR3 DNA: TGTGCCAGCTCACCGGAGGGATATGAGCAGTTCTTC
J gene: TRBJ1-1; CDR3 length: 13; clone size: once; D gene: .; V gene: TRBV9; CDR3 protein: CASSPGWGPEAFF; CDR3 DNA: TGTGCCAGCAGCCCAGGGTGGGGCCCTGAAGCTTTCTTT
J gene: TRBJ2-2; CDR3 length: 15; clone size: .; D gene: TRBD1; V gene: TRBV6-5; CDR3 protein: CASSRQGASTGELFF; CDR3 DNA: TGTGCCAGCAGCCGACAGGGGGCGAGTACCGGGGAGCTGTTTTTT
J gene: TRBJ1-5; CDR3 length: 16; clone size: .; D gene: .; V gene: TRBV10-2; CDR3 protein: CASSESRGGAFQPQHF; CDR3 DNA: TGCGCCAGCAGTGAGTCGAGGGGGGGGGCATTCCAGCCCCAGCATTTT
J gene: TRBJ1-2; CDR3 length: 12; clone size: .; D gene: .; V gene: TRBV9; CDR3 protein: CASSHNSGGYTF; CDR3 DNA: TGTGCCAGCAGTCATAACAGCGGGGGCTACACCTTC
J gene: TRBJ1-3; CDR3 length: 11; clone size: .; D gene: .; V gene: TRBV6-5; CDR3 protein: CASSSVNTIYF; CDR3 DNA: TGTGCCAGCAGCTCGGTAAACACCATATATTTT
J gene: TRBJ2-7; CDR3 length: 13; clone size: .; D gene: .; V gene: TRBV5-4; CDR3 protein: CASGLAPSYEQYF; CDR3 DNA: TGTGCCAGCGGCCTAGCGCCTTCCTACGAGCAGTACTTC
J gene: TRBJ2-3; CDR3 length: 14; clone size: .; D gene: .; V gene: TRBV2; CDR3 protein: CASSPQGFSDTQYF; CDR3 DNA: TGTGCCAGCAGTCCACAGGGTTTCTCAGATACGCAGTATTTT
J gene: TRBJ2-7; CDR3 length: 15; clone size: .; D gene: TRBD1; V gene: TRBV19; CDR3 protein: CASRDPGQGRNEQYF; CDR3 DNA: TGTGCCAGTAGAGACCCGGGACAGGGGAGGAACGAGCAGTACTTC
J gene: TRBJ2-7; CDR3 length: 12; clone size: .; D gene: .; V gene: TRBV10-3; CDR3 protein: CAISDRSYEQYF; CDR3 DNA: TGTGCCATCAGTGATCGCTCCTACGAGCAGTACTTC
J gene: TRBJ2-3; CDR3 length: 15; clone size: .; D gene: TRBD1; V gene: TRBV9; CDR3 protein: CASSVEGGGTDTQYF; CDR3 DNA: TGTGCCAGCAGCGTAGAAGGGGGCGGCACAGATACGCAGTATTTT
J gene: TRBJ1-1; CDR3 length: 17; clone size: .; D gene: .; V gene: TRBV4-1; CDR3 protein: CASSQIISGGMNTEAFF; CDR3 DNA: TGCGCCAGCAGCCAAATCATTTCGGGGGGGATGAACACTGAAGCTTTCTTT
J gene: TRBJ1-2; CDR3 length: 14; clone size: .; D gene: .; V gene: TRBV7-2; CDR3 protein: CASSPSRGSSGYTF; CDR3 DNA: TGTGCCAGCAGCCCATCTAGGGGGTCTAGCGGCTACACCTTC
J gene: TRBJ2-7; CDR3 length: 14; clone size: .; D gene: .; V gene: TRBV6-6; CDR3 protein: CASSPRTLKYEQYF; CDR3 DNA: TGTGCCAGCAGCCCGCGGACTCTCAAGTACGAGCAGTACTTC
J gene: TRBJ1-2; CDR3 length: 16; clone size: few; D gene: .; V gene: TRBV27; CDR3 protein: CASSSTHRDTNYGYTF; CDR3 DNA: TGTGCCAGCAGTTCTACCCACCGGGACACCAACTATGGCTACACCTTC